The clone carrying this TCR beta chain was picked up a small number of times. Under the authors' procedure: Scientists estimated how many nucleated cells there were by amplifying reference gene primers. Clones were sequenced by immunoSEQ multiplex PCR, and TCRdb holds only the in-frame ones, with some missing. V and J calls and clone size follow that table, whereas D and trimming were derived from the DNA. The sample lists roughly 100,000 clones, around four fifths occurring once. This specimen belongs to a study of blood T cell repertoires in COVID-19. Study-level information: Samples taken during acute and convalescent COVID-19 were collected in the United States, Italy and Spain. The cDNA or gDNA used as material had been derived from T cells, B-cell-depleted T cells, or PBMCs.

Germline CDR1 and CDR2: MDHEN and SYDVKM. Deletions cut 1 base from V and 0 bases from J, with 10 bases between. The CDR3 totals 16 residues. This receptor was identified in a man in his sixties with active or convalescent COVID-19. Sequenced input: peripheral blood. The chain links TRBV28 to TRBJ1-5, with a possible D match to TRBD1 (6 bases). CDR3 protein: CASSLLGADSNQPQHF. Here the CDR3 DNA reads TGTGCCAGCAGTTTATTGGGGGCGGATAGCAATCAGCCCCAGCATTTT.